This is a list of T cell receptor beta chains from one sample in a study of T cell responses to AZD1222 COVID-19 vaccine. This table comes from immunoSEQ multiplex PCR, and its TCRdb copy is limited to in-frame clones, with some not included. The data hold roughly 33,000 clones, with 78% observed a single time. The sample consisted of peripheral blood, taken 28 days after the second AZD1222 dose. All receptors come from an adult who received the AZD1222 COVID-19 vaccine. Each CDR3 is given with its conserved first and last residue. Fields, in order: V gene, J gene, CDR3 length, clone size, CDR3 protein. Size is stated for part of the rows, as once, few or many counts, or as a class when the clone is expanded.

TRBV19	TRBJ1-2	14	NA	CASTTPVVNYGYTF
TRBV2	TRBJ2-6	17	NA	CASSEFGANSGANVLTF
TRBV25-1	TRBJ2-2	15	NA	CASSFSQVNTGELFF
TRBV10-1	TRBJ1-1	13	NA	CASSSDKNTEAFF
TRBV5-1	TRBJ2-7	14	NA	CASSLGLGYSEQYF
TRBV19	TRBJ2-1	14	NA	CASTNSRQPDEQFF
TRBV19	TRBJ1-1	11	NA	CASSISVAAFF
TRBV5-4	TRBJ1-3	14	NA	CASSRDNSGNTIYF
TRBV7-2	TRBJ1-6	13	NA	CASSRTGHSPLHF
TRBV3-1/TRBV3-2	TRBJ2-7	14	NA	CASSQRGGAYEQYF
TRBV30	TRBJ1-1	14	NA	CAWKFETGGTEAFF
TRBV7-8	TRBJ1-2	15	NA	CASSLGSAGNYGYTF
TRBV3-1/TRBV3-2	TRBJ2-3	12	NA	CASSHDTDTQYF
TRBV7-9	TRBJ2-1	13	few	CASSSVFGSEQFF
TRBV5-8	TRBJ1-5	13	NA	CASSHRTGLPQHF
TRBV7-8	TRBJ2-2	15	NA	CASSLSHVSAGELFF
TRBV18	TRBJ2-3	15	NA	CASSFTAQKADTQYF
TRBV19	TRBJ2-5	15	NA	CASSIALSLVETQYF
TRBV2	TRBJ1-5	16	NA	CASAKQGAKLNQPQHF
TRBV9	TRBJ1-2	13	once	CASSLTTEYGYTF
TRBV6-5	TRBJ2-5	12	NA	CASSSRAETQYF
TRBV7-2	TRBJ2-1	15	NA	CASSLSYDTYNEQFF
TRBV3-1/TRBV3-2	TRBJ1-2	15	once	CASSQTRGGAYGYTF
TRBV5-4	TRBJ1-4	15	NA	CASSLDSATNEKLFF
TRBV5-3	TRBJ1-1	17	NA	CARSFLRARARDTEAFF